These 29 T cell receptor beta chains came from one sample sequenced in a study of control samples from healthy donors and cancer patients (dated by TCRdb to about 2020). Receptor libraries were prepared by the immunoSEQ multiplex PCR assay. The table was pulled from immuneACCESS by TCRdb, which kept in-frame rearrangements only. Such tables lose some clones; where checked, under half of the loss comes from unresolved V genes, and the rest has no known cause. The sample contains more than 15,000 clones, roughly 80% of them found a single time. Of the sample, roughly 26% falls within the top ten clones. The sample taken for sequencing was PBMCs. The receptor source for this set is a man older than 75 with head and neck cancer.

This clone was picked up one time. The chain is built from TRBV6-6 and TRBJ1-5; no clear D gene. The CDR3 length is 16 residues. Per the germline V gene, CDR1 is MNHNY and CDR2 is SVGAGI (reference sequence). Trimming stripped 4 bases from V and 2 bases from J, with 15 bases between. CDR3 in amino acids: CASSSRRGSGNQPQHF. The DNA of the CDR3 is TGTGCCAGCAGTTCCAGACGGGGTAGTGGCAATCAGCCCCAGCATTTT.

J is TRBJ2-3 and V is TRBV29-1; 11 bases are a match to TRBD1. Trimming cost V 7 bases and J 6 bases; bases outside gene matches: 6. The length of the CDR3 is 13 residues. CDR1 is SQVTM and CDR2 is ANQGSEA in the germline V gene. The chain's CDR3 is CSADRGLGDTQYF. As DNA, the CDR3 is TGCAGCGCGGACAGGGGGCTAGGCGATACGCAGTATTTT.

The rearrangement joins TRBV5-1 to TRBJ2-7, with a possible D match to TRBD1 (6 bases). The length of the CDR3 is 16 residues. Trimming took off 0 bases at V and 1 base at J, with 14 bases between the two ends. Germline assignment: CDR1 SGHRS and CDR2 YFSETQ. In nucleotides, the CDR3 is TGCGCCAGCAGCTTGGCTCTGGGGGCCCTTTCCTACGAGCAGTACTTC. Amino acid sequence: CASSLALGALSYEQYF.

CDR3 residues: CASSFGALNTEAFF. CDR3 sequence (DNA): TGTGCCAGCAGTTTCGGGGCTTTGAACACTGAAGCTTTCTTT. This chain connects TRBV28 to TRBJ1-1; tentative D call: TRBD1 (5 bases). Per the germline V gene, CDR1 is MDHEN and CDR2 is SYDVKM. Between the trimmed V and J ends, which lost 3 bases and 0 bases, there was a span of 8 bases. The CDR3 has 14 amino acids.

This chain links TRBV28 with TRBJ1-2; D is unresolved. Trimming stripped 2 bases from V and 2 bases from J, with 9 bases between. This CDR3 has 14 amino acids. Germline CDR1 is MDHEN and CDR2 is SYDVKM. This chain's CDR3 is CASSLLQWNYGYTF. The CDR3 DNA is TGTGCCAGCAGTTTACTACAATGGAACTATGGCTACACCTTC.

This chain connects TRBV30 to TRBJ1-1; D perhaps matches TRBD1 (5 bases). The germline V and J ends were trimmed by 0 bases and 1 base, with 9 bases remaining between them. This CDR3 region has 14 residues. Germline lookup yields CDR1 GTSNPN and CDR2 SVGIG (reference sequence). The CDR3 DNA reads as TGTGCCTGGAGTGTGGGGGTAGGGAACACTGAAGCTTTCTTT. Translation gives CAWSVGVGNTEAFF.

The V gene is TRBV18, the J gene TRBJ2-3; TRBD2 matches 10 bases. The CDR3 sequence is 18 residues long. With 0 bases clipped from V and 2 bases from J, the junction kept 8 bases outside the gene matches. Germline CDR1 is KGHSH and CDR2 is LQKENI. The CDR3 protein is CASSPPASGGSVTDTQYF. The CDR3 coding sequence is TGTGCCAGCTCACCACCGGCTAGCGGGGGCTCTGTCACAGATACGCAGTATTTT.

Concerning this clone itself: The sample contains more than one DNA sequence encoding this CDR3. The chain joins TRBV11-3 to TRBJ2-3; TRBD2 agrees at 16 bases. The J segment lost 5 bases and the V segment lost 5 bases, leaving 10 bases of the junction unmatched. The CDR3 covers 18 residues. CDR1 is SGHNT, CDR2 YENEEA, per germline. CDR3 DNA sequence: TGTGCCAGCAGCGAGGGACTAGCGGGAGGGTCGGTCGGAGATACGCAGTATTTT. It encodes CASSEGLAGGSVGDTQYF.

The chain is built from TRBV10-1 and TRBJ2-1; D tentatively reads TRBD1 or TRBD2 (7 bases each). The CDR3 has 15 amino acids. Germline V gene lookup returns CDR1 WNHNN and CDR2 SYGVQD (reference sequence). Trimming shortened V by 10 bases and J by 8 bases, and 24 bases separated the two germline ends. This chain's CDR3 is CATRPGGTDGHEQFF. The CDR3 DNA is TGCGCCACCAGACCCGGGGGGACAGACGGTCATGAGCAGTTCTTC.

The J gene is TRBJ2-7, the V gene TRBV6-6; 8 bases agree with TRBD1. CDR1 is MNHNY, CDR2 SVGAGI, per germline (reference sequence). CDR3 size: 14 residues. The ends lost 7 bases at V and 4 bases at J; junction bases unmatched: 9. Here the CDR3 reads CASKDGTGYYEQYF. The CDR3 coding sequence is TGTGCCAGCAAAGACGGGACAGGTTATTACGAGCAGTACTTC.

V and J are TRBV7-2 and TRBJ2-7; TRBD2 matches 13 bases. Germline loops: CDR1 SGHTA, CDR2 FQGNSA. The CDR3 length is 15 residues. Trimming at V came to 5 bases and at J to 3 bases, leaving 4 bases not matched to a gene. Here the CDR3 reads CASSRTSGSNYEQYF. CDR3 in DNA: TGTGCCAGCAGCCGGACTAGCGGGAGCAACTACGAGCAGTACTTC. The full variable domain, with the rest looked up from reference TRBV7-2 and TRBJ2-7, is GAGVSQSPSNKVTEKGKDVELRCDPISGHTALYWYRQSLGQGLEFLIYFQGNSAPDKSGLPSDRFSAERTGGSVSTLTIQRTQQEDSAVYLCASSRTSGSNYEQYFGPGTRLTVT.

The chain carries TRBV5-4 and TRBJ1-5; 7 nucleotides line up with TRBD1. V shed 5 bases, J shed 1 base, and the junction held 3 bases outside the gene matches. The germline V gene has CDR1 SGHNT and CDR2 YYREEE (reference sequence). The CDR3 contains 14 residues. The CDR3 spells CASSPGGSNQPQHF. CDR3 in DNA: TGTGCCAGCAGTCCAGGGGGGAGCAATCAGCCCCAGCATTTT.

V usage is TRBV2 and J usage is TRBJ2-4; 7 bases are shared with TRBD1. The CDR3 spans 14 residues. With 2 bases clipped from V and 5 bases from J, the junction kept 3 bases outside the gene matches. Germline V gives CDR1 SNHLY, CDR2 FYNNEI. The CDR3 spells CASSEPQGENIQYF. CDR3 bases: TGTGCCAGCAGTGAACCGCAGGGGGAAAACATTCAGTACTTC. Using reference TRBV2 and TRBJ2-4 for the parts outside the CDR3, the full variable domain is EPEVTQTPSHQVTQMGQEVILRCVPISNHLYFYWYRQILGQKVEFLVSFYNNEISEKSEIFDDQFSVERPDGSNFTLKIRSTKLEDSAMYFCASSEPQGENIQYFGAGTRLSVL.

CDR3 sequence reads: CASSLAVENEQFF. In DNA form, the CDR3 reads TGCGCCAGCAGCTTGGCCGTGGAAAATGAGCAGTTCTTC. The V and J genes are TRBV5-1 and TRBJ2-1, with D uncertain. This CDR3 comprises 13 residues. V lost 0 bases to trimming and J lost 7 bases, with 8 bases between them. In germline, CDR1 is SGHRS, CDR2 YFSETQ.

V and J are TRBV19 and TRBJ1-2; no reliable D call. With 4 bases removed from V and 4 bases from J, the gap between germline ends came to 13 bases. CDR1 and CDR2 (germline): LNHDA, SQIVND (reference sequence). This CDR3 has 14 amino acids. The CDR3 sequence is CASSSWQVFYGYTF. Written as DNA, the CDR3 is TGTGCCAGTAGTAGTTGGCAGGTCTTCTATGGCTACACCTTC.

The V gene is TRBV11-2, the J gene TRBJ2-3; D is uncertain. Per germline, CDR1 SGHAT and CDR2 FQNNGV. Deletions cut 5 bases from V and 2 bases from J, with 11 bases between. The CDR3 spans 14 residues. CDR3 sequence (DNA): TGTGCCAGCAGCCGAACGGTACCCACAGATACGCAGTATTTT. It yields the protein CASSRTVPTDTQYF.

J is TRBJ2-7 and V is TRBV3-1 (or the pseudogene TRBV3-2), with 10 bases that match TRBD2. The junction had 3 bases not matched to a gene; V was cut back by 2 bases and J by 2 bases. Germline loops: CDR1 LGHDT, CDR2 YNNKEL (reference sequence). This CDR3 is built from 15 residues. The CDR3 region is CASSQRLAGAYEQYF. The CDR3 bases are TGTGCCAGCAGCCAACGGCTAGCGGGAGCCTACGAGCAGTACTTC.

The rearrangement links TRBV19 to TRBJ2-7; TRBD1 agrees at 7 bases. With 6 bases clipped from V and 0 bases from J, the junction kept 5 bases outside the gene matches. Germline V gene data show CDR1 as LNHDA and CDR2 as SQIVND (reference sequence). This CDR3 has 14 residues. The CDR3 reads CASRARGSSYEQYF. The CDR3 DNA reads TGTGCCAGTAGAGCCAGGGGGAGCTCCTACGAGCAGTACTTC.

This clone was counted a single time. The chain joins TRBV24-1 to TRBJ2-3; 10 nucleotides align to TRBD2. V trimming: 3 bases; J trimming: 4 bases; junction bases outside the gene matches: 6. This CDR3 has 16 amino acids. Germline CDR1 KGHDR, CDR2 SFDVKD. CDR3 region: CATSDKREGLADTQYF. The CDR3 bases are TGTGCCACCAGTGATAAGCGGGAGGGCCTCGCAGATACGCAGTATTTT.

The chain recombines TRBV13 with TRBJ2-7; D possibly matches TRBD1 or TRBD2 (5 bases each). Germline CDR1 PRHDT, CDR2 FYEKMQ (reference sequence). The CDR3 is 16 amino acids. The germline V and J ends were trimmed by 2 bases and 1 base, with 15 bases remaining between them. CDR3 nucleotide sequence: TGTGCCAGCAGCTTAAGGGGCACATGGGGGTCCTACGAGCAGTACTTC. It encodes CASSLRGTWGSYEQYF.

This clone showed up just a few times. The chain employs TRBV7-9 and TRBJ2-5; D is possibly TRBD1 or TRBD2 (5 bases each). The germline gives CDR1 SEHNR, CDR2 FQNEAQ (reference sequence). The CDR3 has 14 amino acids. V lost 1 base and J 4 bases, leaving 10 bases between the germline ends. CDR3 residues: CASSLVAGGETQYF. CDR3 nucleotide sequence: TGTGCCAGCAGCTTAGTTGCTGGGGGAGAGACCCAGTACTTC.

The J gene is TRBJ1-1, the V gene TRBV5-1; possibly TRBD1 for D (6 bases). Deletions cut 0 bases from V and 2 bases from J, with 11 bases between. This CDR3 comprises 15 residues. Germline lookup yields CDR1 SGHRS and CDR2 YFSETQ. The CDR3 loop reads CASSLEAGVNTEAFF. CDR3 nucleotides: TGCGCCAGCAGCTTGGAGGCAGGGGTAAACACTGAAGCTTTCTTT.

This chain links TRBV20-1 with TRBJ2-3; D unclear. Germline-derived CDR1 and CDR2 are DFQATT and SNEGSKA (reference sequence). Trimming removed 3 bases from V and 3 bases from J, with 4 bases in between. The CDR3 covers 11 residues. The CDR3 DNA reads as TGCAGTGCTAGCCCAACAGATACGCAGTATTTT. Translated, it gives CSASPTDTQYF.

The chain has TRBV19 and TRBJ2-5, with 9 bases fitting TRBD1. The germline V gene has CDR1 LNHDA and CDR2 SQIVND (reference sequence). The CDR3 is 16 residues long. Unmatched junction bases numbered 9, after V lost 5 bases and J lost 2 bases. CDR3 coding DNA: TGTGCCAGTAGTCCTACAGGGGGCGCGAAACAAGAGACCCAGTACTTC. Amino acid sequence: CASSPTGGAKQETQYF.

The J gene is TRBJ2-7, the V gene TRBV5-1; D is ambiguous. CDR3 length equals 12 residues. Trimming removed 2 bases at V and 3 bases at J, with 6 bases between. Looked up from germline, CDR1 is SGHRS and CDR2 is YFSETQ. This CDR3 reads CASSFGNYEQYF. The DNA of the CDR3 is TGCGCCAGCAGCTTTGGCAACTACGAGCAGTACTTC.

This chain uses TRBV7-8 with TRBJ2-2; D unresolved. The CDR3 has 15 amino acids. Trimming removed 5 bases at V and 7 bases at J, with 17 bases between. The germline CDR1 and CDR2 sequences are SGHVS and FQNEAQ. The CDR3 DNA is TGTGCCAGCAGCCCAGAGCCCTCACGAGGCGGGGAGCTGTTTTTT. It is translated as CASSPEPSRGGELFF.

This clone was recorded only once. The chain is built from TRBV6-6 and TRBJ2-2, with 8 bases matching TRBD2. V gave up 1 base and J gave up 6 bases; unmatched junction bases: 7. Germline CDR1 and CDR2: MNHNY and SVGAGI (reference sequence). The CDR3 covers 16 residues. The CDR3 nucleotides are TGTGCCAGCAGTTACTTAAGGACTAGCCTTCCCGGGGAGCTGTTTTTT. Its translation is CASSYLRTSLPGELFF.

This clone was observed once. V and J are TRBV24-1 and TRBJ2-5; possibly TRBD1 for D (5 bases). The CDR3 runs 13 residues. The V gene lost 2 bases and the J gene lost 5 bases, with 8 bases spanning the gap. Per germline, CDR1 KGHDR and CDR2 SFDVKD. The CDR3: CATSDSWGETQYF. The CDR3, as DNA: TGTGCCACCAGTGATTCGTGGGGCGAGACCCAGTACTTC.

The chain combines TRBV9 with TRBJ2-7; 7 bases agree with TRBD2. V shed 3 bases and J 0 bases; nucleotides not matched to a gene: 6. Germline CDR1 SGDLS, CDR2 YYNGEE. CDR3 length equals 15 residues. The CDR3 DNA reads TGTGCCAGCAGCGGGGGGGGGACCAACTCCTACGAGCAGTACTTC. Protein: CASSGGGTNSYEQYF.